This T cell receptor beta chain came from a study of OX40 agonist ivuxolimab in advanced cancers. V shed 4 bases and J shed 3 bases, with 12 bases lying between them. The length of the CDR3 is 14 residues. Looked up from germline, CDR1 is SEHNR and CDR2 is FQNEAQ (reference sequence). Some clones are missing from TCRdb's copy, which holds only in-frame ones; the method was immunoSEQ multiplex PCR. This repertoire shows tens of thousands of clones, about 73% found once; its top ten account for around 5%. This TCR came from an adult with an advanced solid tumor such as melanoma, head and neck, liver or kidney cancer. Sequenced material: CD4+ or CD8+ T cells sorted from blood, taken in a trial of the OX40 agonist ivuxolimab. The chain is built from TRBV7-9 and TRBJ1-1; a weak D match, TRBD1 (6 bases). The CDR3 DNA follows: TGTGCCAGCAGCTGGATTGAGGGGGACACTGAAGCTTTCTTT. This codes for CASSWIEGDTEAFF.